Listed below are T cell receptor beta chains from one sample, sequenced in a study of blood T cells in healthy people across ages. TCRdb re-called the 5' RACE reads through MiXCR, storing one row per CDR3 protein. The sample has more than 1 million distinct CDR3 sequences; around 45% are singletons. Sequencing was done on a sample of blood. The receptors originated from a woman aged 55-70 years in good health. Both conserved end residues are part of each CDR3.

V gene,J gene,CDR3 protein
TRBV27,TRBJ2-6,CASRGTSEYSGANVLTF
TRBV27,TRBJ2-3,CASRESGREDTQYF
TRBV28,TRBJ2-7,CASSFLEGSSYEQYF
TRBV3-1,TRBJ2-5,CASSQWNSRRQETQYF
TRBV20-1,TRBJ2-1,CSARSTRPQNGLAGGEQFF
TRBV27,TRBJ2-5,CANLWGICRGPETQYF
TRBV20-1,TRBJ2-5,CSAATGTSTQETQYF
TRBV9,TRBJ2-7,CASSVGQMSSYEQYF
TRBV20-1,TRBJ2-5,CSVGVGETQYF
TRBV7-2,TRBJ1-5,CASSLDTGGKPQHF
TRBV28,NA,CASSSAPGEQYF
TRBV3-1,TRBJ2-5,CASSQDRWFVFDSYQETQYF
TRBV2,TRBJ1-6,CASTLPNSPLHF
TRBV7-9,NA,CASSSEGLAGPEQYF
TRBV10-3,TRBJ2-1,CAISEDRSRNNEQFF
TRBV12-3/TRBV12-4,TRBJ2-1,CASSRTGTEQFF
TRBV5-1,TRBJ2-1,CASSPGTSHNEQFF
TRBV20-1,TRBJ2-1,CSAKPTARAVPPYNEQFF
TRBV4-2,TRBJ2-7,CASSHSSGRISYEQYF
TRBV6-5,TRBJ2-5,CASSYSSETQYF
TRBV20-1,TRBJ1-1,CSAPTRAGGWVNTEAFF
TRBV6-5,TRBJ1-2,CASSYSKVGGVNYGYTF
TRBV7-9,TRBJ2-1,CASSPRTGSRDEQFF
TRBV4-1,TRBJ2-1,CASSQVRADAAYNEQFF
TRBV27,TRBJ1-1,CASSLSWNRGTEAFF
TRBV29-1,TRBJ2-1,CSVEVQAGTSYNEQFF
TRBV29-1,TRBJ2-1,CSVDLTGGNWNEQFF
TRBV20-1,TRBJ1-2,CSASVQLMSYGYTF
TRBV15,TRBJ2-1,CATSRPRAAESYNEQFF
TRBV3-1,TRBJ2-1,CASSPRLGGIDEQFF
TRBV30,TRBJ1-2,CAWSVLGRGYTF
TRBV20-1,TRBJ2-7,CSAGGLAGPTYEQYF
TRBV12-3/TRBV12-4,TRBJ2-6,CASSLVGGRALSGANALTF
TRBV4-2,TRBJ2-7,CASSQLLAPSSYEQYF
TRBV20-1,TRBJ2-3,CSARRPVAGGGGTQYF
TRBV20-1,TRBJ2-3,CSARGGQFTDTRYF
TRBV5-1,TRBJ2-5,CASSSLETSRETQYF
TRBV5-1,TRBJ2-1,CASSPSGRGHNEQFF
TRBV27,TRBJ2-7,CASSSGLAGDHEQYF
TRBV20-1,TRBJ2-3,CSALWDGEGCTQYF
TRBV7-9,TRBJ2-1,CAFQILASYNEQFF
TRBV4-2,TRBJ2-5,CASSHGGEVGQETQYF
TRBV20-1,TRBJ2-1,CSARDLAGAYNEQFF
TRBV6-2/TRBV6-3,TRBJ2-5,CASSLEADSYNEQYF
TRBV30,TRBJ2-3,CAWSVDRTGALGQYF
TRBV20-1,TRBJ1-1,CSIYRGNTEAFF
TRBV7-2,TRBJ2-7,CASSPRTSGLLSSYEQYF
TRBV2,TRBJ2-7,CASSGPGTGGLYEQYF
TRBV7-6,TRBJ1-6,CASSLSQGAYNSPLHF
TRBV4-1,TRBJ2-7,CASSQVLAGEYEQYF
TRBV10-1,TRBJ2-5,CAISEGDRRSEQYF
TRBV5-1,TRBJ2-7,CASSVEGSYEQYF
TRBV20-1,TRBJ1-1,CSAGGGHTEAFF
TRBV24-1,TRBJ2-6,CATSGTFSGANVLTF